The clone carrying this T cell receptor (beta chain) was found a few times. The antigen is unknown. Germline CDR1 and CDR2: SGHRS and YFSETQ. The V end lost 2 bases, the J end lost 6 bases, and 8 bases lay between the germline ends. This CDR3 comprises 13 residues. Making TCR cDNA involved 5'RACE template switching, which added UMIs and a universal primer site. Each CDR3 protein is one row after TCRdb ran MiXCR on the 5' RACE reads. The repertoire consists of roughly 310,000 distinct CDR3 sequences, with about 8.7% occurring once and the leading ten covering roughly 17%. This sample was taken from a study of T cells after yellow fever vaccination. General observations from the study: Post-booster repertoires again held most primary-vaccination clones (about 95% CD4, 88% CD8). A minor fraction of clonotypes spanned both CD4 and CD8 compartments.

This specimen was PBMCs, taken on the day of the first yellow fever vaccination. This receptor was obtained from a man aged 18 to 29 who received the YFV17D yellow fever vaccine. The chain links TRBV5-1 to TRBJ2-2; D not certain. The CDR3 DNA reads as TGCGCCAGCAGCTTCCCTGCCCCCGGGGAGCTGTTTTTT. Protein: CASSFPAPGELFF. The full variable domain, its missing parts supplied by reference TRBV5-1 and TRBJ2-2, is KAGVTQTPRYLIKTRGQQVTLSCSPISGHRSVSWYQQTPGQGLQFLFEYFSETQRNKGNFPGRFSGRQFSNSRSEMNVSTLELGDSALYLCASSFPAPGELFFGEGSRLTVL.